This T cell receptor (beta chain) originates from a study of Graves' ophthalmopathy and Graves' hyperthyroidism. PBMCs were obtained from 9.5 to 10 ml of fresh peripheral blood. Amplified TCR beta CDR3 regions were obtained using RNA transcripts as template. RT-PCR was first run with HTBI primers, then multiplex PCR in a second round. A single record per CDR3 protein comes from TCRdb applying MiXCR to the multiplex PCR reads. The sample shows over 45,000 distinct CDR3 sequences, over 45% of them seen only once. The CDR3 has 18 amino acids. With 1 base removed from V and 5 bases from J, the gap between germline ends came to 23 bases.

This sequence joins TRBV12-3 or TRBV12-4 and TRBJ2-5; D might be TRBD1 or TRBD2, each matching 6 bases. Sequencing input: peripheral blood. This clonotype was obtained from an adult man with Graves' ophthalmopathy. CDR3 nucleotide sequence: TGTGCCAGCAGTTTAGAGCTAGGATTGTCAGGGGACTCGGAGACCCAGTACTTC. Protein product: CASSLELGLSGDSETQYF.